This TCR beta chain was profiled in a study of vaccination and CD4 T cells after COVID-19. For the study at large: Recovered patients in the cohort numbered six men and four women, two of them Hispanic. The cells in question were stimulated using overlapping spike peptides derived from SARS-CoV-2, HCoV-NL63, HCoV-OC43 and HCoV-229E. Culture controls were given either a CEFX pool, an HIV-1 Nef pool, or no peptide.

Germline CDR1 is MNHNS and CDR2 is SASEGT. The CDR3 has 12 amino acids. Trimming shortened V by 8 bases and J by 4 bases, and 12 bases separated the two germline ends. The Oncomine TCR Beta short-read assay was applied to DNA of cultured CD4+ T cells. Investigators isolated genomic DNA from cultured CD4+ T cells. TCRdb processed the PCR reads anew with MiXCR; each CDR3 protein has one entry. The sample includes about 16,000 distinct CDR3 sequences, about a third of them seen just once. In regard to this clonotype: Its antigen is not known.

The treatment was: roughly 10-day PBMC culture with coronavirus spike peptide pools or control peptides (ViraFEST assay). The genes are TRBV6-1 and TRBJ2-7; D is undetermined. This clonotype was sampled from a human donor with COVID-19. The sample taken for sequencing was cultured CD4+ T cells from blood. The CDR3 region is CASQTTPYEQYF. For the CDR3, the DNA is TGTGCCAGCCAAACAACCCCTTACGAGCAGTACTTC.